These 4 T cell receptor beta chains were all obtained from the same sample, sequenced in a study of blood T cell repertoires in COVID-19. Libraries were prepared by immunoSEQ multiplex PCR; TCRdb keeps only in-frame clonotypes and omits some of them. The sample lists some 130,000 clones; around four fifths were seen once. The material sequenced was PBMCs or T cells enriched from blood (not recorded which). The receptors derive from a man aged 25 to 45 who had recovered from COVID-19.

This chain links TRBV29-1 with TRBJ1-2; 8 bases map to TRBD1. J was trimmed by 3 bases and V by 5 bases; bases with no gene match: 5. The CDR3 has 13 amino acids. Germline V gene lookup returns CDR1 SQVTM and CDR2 ANQGSEA. The CDR3 DNA is TGCAGCGTTCTTAACAGGGGGGACTATGGCTACACCTTC. Protein: CSVLNRGDYGYTF.

At least ten counts were recorded for this clone. CDR3 sequence: CATSRDTSGNQPQHF. The CDR3 nucleotides read TGTGCCACCAGCAGAGATACCAGCGGCAATCAGCCCCAGCATTTT. V gene TRBV15 combines with J gene TRBJ1-5; D is uncertain. Germline V gene lookup returns CDR1 LNHNV and CDR2 YYDKDF (reference sequence). The CDR3 is 15 residues long. V was clipped by 0 bases and J by 2 bases, with 8 bases between them.

The gene calls are TRBV11-2 and TRBJ2-1; TRBD2 might be the D (6 bases). Trimming shortened V by 3 bases and J by 1 base, and 16 bases separated the two germline ends. The germline gives CDR1 SGHAT, CDR2 FQNNGV. The CDR3 covers 17 residues. CDR3 nucleotide sequence: TGTGCCAGCAGCTTTCTTGACGGAGGGCCTTCCTACAATGAGCAGTTCTTC. Protein: CASSFLDGGPSYNEQFF.

This chain uses TRBV9 with TRBJ1-1; D is perhaps TRBD1 (5 bases). From germline, CDR1 is SGDLS and CDR2 YYNGEE. V was clipped by 4 bases and J by 1 base, with 11 bases between them. This CDR3 has 14 amino acids. The CDR3 loop reads CASSLDGGNTEAFF. The CDR3, as DNA: TGTGCCAGCAGCCTGGACGGGGGGAACACTGAAGCTTTCTTT.